This record covers a single T cell receptor beta chain. Its antigen remains unknown. The germline V gene encodes CDR1 SGHRS and CDR2 YFSETQ. The V end was cut by 0 bases, the J end by 7 bases, with 13 bases between. This CDR3 spans 14 amino acids. The source of the sample is a study of follicular helper T cells after annual influenza vaccination. Survey level resolution was used for TCRB sequencing. The table came from immunoSEQ multiplex PCR; TCRdb's copy has only in-frame clones and leaves some out. Here the sample spans 3,500 to 5,500 clones, over 65% being singletons. Study findings and constraints: ICOS+CD38+ cTfh clonality change tracked circulating plasmablast frequency change. Rare clonotypes were missed; only about 10-23% of cells gave TCRB.

Regarding time point: 2015-2016 season, pre-vaccination. Adults were given seasonal inactivated influenza vaccine, and blood CD4 subsets were sorted before and after vaccination. The TCR originated in an adult who received the influenza vaccine. Specimen: CXCR5+ CD38- circulating T follicular helper cells from blood, collected on the day of influenza vaccination. The subset here: circulating Tfh, non-naive CD4+CXCR5+PD-1+ (ICOS+CD38+ or ICOS-CD38-). The chain links TRBV5-1 to TRBJ1-1; a possible D gene is TRBD1 (6 bases). The CDR3 spells CASSLDGGGDEAFF. The DNA for the CDR3 is TGCGCCAGCAGCTTGGATGGCGGGGGCGATGAAGCTTTCTTT.